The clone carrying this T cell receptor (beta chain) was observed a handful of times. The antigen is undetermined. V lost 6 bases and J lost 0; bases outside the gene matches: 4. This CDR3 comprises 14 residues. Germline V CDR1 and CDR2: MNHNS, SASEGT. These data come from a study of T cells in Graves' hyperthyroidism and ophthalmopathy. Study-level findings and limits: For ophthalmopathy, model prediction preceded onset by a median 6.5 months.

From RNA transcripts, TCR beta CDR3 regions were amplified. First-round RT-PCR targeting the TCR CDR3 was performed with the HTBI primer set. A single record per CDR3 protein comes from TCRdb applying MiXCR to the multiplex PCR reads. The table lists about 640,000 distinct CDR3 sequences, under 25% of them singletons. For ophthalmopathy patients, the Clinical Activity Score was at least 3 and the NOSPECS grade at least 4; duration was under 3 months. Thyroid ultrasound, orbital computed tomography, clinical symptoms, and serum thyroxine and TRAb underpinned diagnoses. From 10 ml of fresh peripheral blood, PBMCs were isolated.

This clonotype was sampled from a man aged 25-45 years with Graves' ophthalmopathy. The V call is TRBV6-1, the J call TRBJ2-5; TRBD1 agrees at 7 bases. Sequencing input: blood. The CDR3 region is CASRDRRYQETQYF. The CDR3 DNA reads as TGTGCCAGCAGGGACAGGAGGTACCAAGAGACCCAGTACTTC.